A selection of T cell receptor beta chains follows, all from one sample in a study of T cells in Graves' hyperthyroidism and ophthalmopathy. TCRdb independently ran MiXCR on the multiplex PCR reads; one entry per CDR3 protein. The sample has some 550,000 distinct CDR3 sequences, less than 25% seen once. Input material: blood. The receptors derive from a man younger than 30 with Graves' hyperthyroidism. Both conserved end residues are part of each CDR3. The D gene is left open where the match is weak. Size is omitted from some rows. Given values are once, few, many or a class for expanded clones.

V gene: TRBV15
D gene: TRBD1
J gene: TRBJ1-1
clone size: -
CDR3 DNA: TGTGCCACCAGCAGTTCGGGACAGGGGAATGAAGCTTTCTTT
CDR3 protein: CATSSSGQGNEAFF

V gene: TRBV19
D gene: -
J gene: TRBJ1-5
clone size: -
CDR3 DNA: TGTGCCAGTAGTAGCCATAGCGCCCAGCATTTT
CDR3 protein: CASSSHSAQHF

V gene: TRBV20-1
D gene: -
J gene: TRBJ2-7
clone size: many
CDR3 DNA: TGCAGTGGCCTGGGTGATGGGGCCTACGAGCAGTACTTC
CDR3 protein: CSGLGDGAYEQYF

V gene: TRBV12-3/TRBV12-4
D gene: -
J gene: TRBJ2-7
clone size: many
CDR3 DNA: TGTGCCAGCAGTTTATCGGGCGAGCAGTACTTC
CDR3 protein: CASSLSGEQYF

V gene: TRBV27
D gene: -
J gene: TRBJ1-1
clone size: -
CDR3 DNA: TGTGCCAGCAGTTTATACGGGACGGACAACACTGAAGCTTTCTTT
CDR3 protein: CASSLYGTDNTEAFF

V gene: TRBV4-3
D gene: TRBD1
J gene: TRBJ2-7
clone size: -
CDR3 DNA: TGCGCCAGCAGCCCTCGGACAGGGCCAACCTACGAGCAGTACTTC
CDR3 protein: CASSPRTGPTYEQYF

V gene: TRBV2
D gene: -
J gene: TRBJ1-1
clone size: -
CDR3 DNA: TGTGCCGGCATTGACGGGGTGAGCACTGAAGCTTTCTTT
CDR3 protein: CAGIDGVSTEAFF

V gene: TRBV12-3/TRBV12-4
D gene: TRBD1
J gene: TRBJ1-1
clone size: many
CDR3 DNA: TGTGCCAGCAGTAAAGGGGCAGGGGGCTTCGACACTGAAGCTTTCTTT
CDR3 protein: CASSKGAGGFDTEAFF

V gene: TRBV9
D gene: -
J gene: TRBJ2-7
clone size: many
CDR3 DNA: TGTGCCAGCAGCGTAGAGCCAGGCTACGAGCAGTACTTC
CDR3 protein: CASSVEPGYEQYF

V gene: TRBV18
D gene: TRBD1
J gene: TRBJ1-1
clone size: few
CDR3 DNA: TGTGCCAGCTCACCTGACAGGGAGACTGAAGCTTTCTTT
CDR3 protein: CASSPDRETEAFF

V gene: TRBV4-3
D gene: -
J gene: TRBJ1-1
clone size: many
CDR3 DNA: TGCGCCAGCAGCCAAGAAGGAGAGAATGAGGATGCTTTCTTT
CDR3 protein: CASSQEGENEDAFF

V gene: TRBV30
D gene: -
J gene: TRBJ2-7
clone size: many
CDR3 DNA: TGTGCCTGGGACCAGGCCTCCTACGAGCAGTACTTC
CDR3 protein: CAWDQASYEQYF

V gene: TRBV10-3
D gene: -
J gene: TRBJ2-4
clone size: -
CDR3 DNA: TGTGCCATCAGTGAGTCTCAAGGAAGGGGAGCCAAAAACATTCAGTACTTC
CDR3 protein: CAISESQGRGAKNIQYF